This passage covers 22 T cell receptor beta chains from one sample sequenced in a study of CD8+CD57+ T cells in acquired aplastic anemia. TCR beta VDJ and CDR3 profiling used genomic DNA as template. MiXCR, applied by TCRdb to the reads, yields one record per CDR3 protein. The sample has approximately 160,000 distinct CDR3 sequences; roughly 48% are singletons. The sequencing sample was made of sorted CD4+, CD8+, or CD8+CD57+ T cells (not recorded which) from PBMCs. The receptors were gathered from a human donor in good health.

This clonotype appeared many times. The V gene is TRBV20-1, the J gene TRBJ2-2, with TRBD2 as a possible D gene (7 bases). This CDR3 is 15 amino acids long. The V end was cut by 1 base, the J end by 2 bases, with 11 bases between. Germline V CDR1 and CDR2: DFQATT, SNEGSKA (reference sequence). DNA for the CDR3: TGCAGTGCTAGAGTGGCGGGGGCAAACACCGGGGAGCTGTTTTTT. It translates to CSARVAGANTGELFF.

On this clonotype itself: Possible read error: a much larger clone is one base away. The genes are TRBV14 and TRBJ1-1; D gene unclear. Germline CDR1 reads SGHDN; CDR2 reads FVKESK. The CDR3 runs 15 residues. Trimming removed 4 bases from V and 0 bases from J, with 12 bases in between. The CDR3 loop reads CASSRVNSVNTEAFF. The CDR3 DNA reads TGTGCCAGCAGCCGGGTAAACAGCGTGAACACTGAAGCTTTCTTT.

The chain has TRBV11-1 and TRBJ2-7; TRBD2 agrees at 10 bases. The CDR3 is 16 residues long. Germline V gene lookup returns CDR1 SGHAT and CDR2 FQDESV (reference sequence). V was pared by 3 bases and J by 5 bases, with 10 bases of the junction left unmatched. The CDR3 DNA reads as TGTGCCAGCAGCTTGGGGCCTAGCGGGAGCAGCGACGAGCAGTACTTC. Protein product: CASSLGPSGSSDEQYF.

V usage is TRBV6-2 or TRBV6-3 and J usage is TRBJ2-7, with D tentatively TRBD2 (5 bases). The length of the CDR3 is 14 residues. Germline CDR1 and CDR2: MNHEY and SVGEGT. V was pared by 6 bases and J by 6 bases, with 18 bases between. The CDR3 DNA sequence: TGTGCCAGCAGCCTGTCTAGCTGGGGAATCGAGCAGTACTTC. It is translated as CASSLSSWGIEQYF.

Remarks on this clonotype: Just one base apart from a much larger clone, this may be a read error. J is TRBJ2-1 and V is TRBV5-1; a weak D match, TRBD2 (5 bases). This CDR3 is built from 15 residues. Germline V gene lookup returns CDR1 SGHRS and CDR2 YFSETQ. The CDR3 bases are TGCGCCAGCAGCTTTGAGGGTTACACCTACAATGGGCAGTTCTTC. Protein: CASSFEGYTYNGQFF.

This clonotype was counted between two and nine times. One end of the junction is discordant with germline, which a read error may explain. The V call is TRBV30, the J call TRBJ2-7, with D tentatively TRBD2 (5 bases). Germline-derived CDR1 and CDR2 are GTSNPN and SVGIG (reference sequence). The CDR3 is 12 residues long. CDR3 bases: TGTGCCTGGAGTAGCGGCCCCGGAAGGCAGTACTTT. It translates to CAWSSGPGRQYF.

This sequence joins TRBV20-1 and TRBJ2-3; D may be TRBD1 or TRBD2 (5 bases each). The germline V gene encodes CDR1 DFQATT and CDR2 SNEGSKA (reference sequence). This CDR3 has 13 amino acids. Trimming removed 5 bases at V and 2 bases at J, with 11 bases between. CDR3 sequence (DNA): TGCAGTGCTGGGGCGGGCCACACAGATACGCAGTATTTT. Its protein is CSAGAGHTDTQYF.

This chain connects TRBV27 to TRBJ2-2; D assignment may be TRBD1 or TRBD2 (6 bases each). The germline V gene encodes CDR1 MNHEY and CDR2 SMNVEV (reference sequence). This CDR3 region has 17 residues. The V and J ends lost 6 bases and 1 base respectively, with 18 bases between them. CDR3 sequence: CASRAWGARWNTGELFF. The CDR3 DNA reads as TGTGCCAGCAGGGCCTGGGGGGCCCGGTGGAACACCGGGGAGCTGTTTTTT.

This chain joins TRBV20-1 and TRBJ2-1; a weak D match, TRBD1 (7 bases). The CDR3 covers 14 residues. Trimming left V 3 bases short and J 9 bases short, with 18 bases between. Germline loops: CDR1 DFQATT, CDR2 SNEGSKA (reference sequence). The CDR3 nucleotides read TGCAGTGCTAGGGAGGGGGCGCGCGAGGTTGAGCAGTTCTTC. It is translated as CSAREGAREVEQFF.

This clonotype appeared a few times. The chain has TRBV7-9 and TRBJ2-5; D is ambiguous. Trimming stripped 3 bases from V and 4 bases from J, with 9 bases between. Germline V gives CDR1 SEHNR, CDR2 FQNEAQ (reference sequence). The CDR3 is 13 residues long. As DNA, the CDR3 is TGTGCCAGCAGCTTTGGAACGGGAGAGACCCAGTACTTC. Amino acid sequence: CASSFGTGETQYF.

Many counts were recorded for this clonotype. The chain joins TRBV7-9 to TRBJ2-1; 14 nucleotides agree with TRBD2. Germline V lookup: CDR1 SEHNR, CDR2 FQNEAQ (reference sequence). Trimming took 5 bases from V and 0 from J; bases not matched to a gene: 3. The CDR3 is made up of 17 amino acids. CDR3 sequence: CASSPGTSGSSYNEQFF. Here the CDR3 DNA reads TGTGCCAGCAGCCCAGGGACTAGCGGGAGCTCCTACAATGAGCAGTTCTTC.

Remarks on this clonotype: A much larger clone lies a single base off, so this may be a read error. The chain uses TRBV5-1 and TRBJ2-5, with D maybe TRBD1 (6 bases). CDR3 length equals 15 residues. Germline V CDR1 and CDR2: SGHRS, YFSETQ. Written as DNA, the CDR3 is TGCGCCAGCAGCTTGGAGCAGGGGCGGGTAGAGGCCCAGTACTTC. This sequence encodes CASSLEQGRVEAQYF.

This rearrangement joins TRBV4-1 to TRBJ2-1; TRBD2 matches at 9 bases. The CDR3 consists of 17 residues. V shed 3 bases, J shed 5 bases, and the junction held 11 bases outside the gene matches. The germline CDR1 and CDR2 sequences are MGHRA and YSYEKL. CDR3 loop: CASSQIQGGRGNNEQFF. The CDR3 nucleotides are TGCGCCAGCAGCCAGATCCAAGGCGGGAGGGGCAACAATGAGCAGTTCTTC.

Regarding this clonotype: At one of its ends the junction is not consistent with the germline gene, which may arise from a read error. The chain has TRBV25-1 and TRBJ2-6; TRBD2 aligns across 11 bases. The germline gives CDR1 MGHDK, CDR2 SYGVNS. The length of the CDR3 is 18 residues. CDR3 DNA sequence: TGTGCCGGCAGTGGAGATAGCGGGAGGGTCCCTGGGGCCAACGTCCTGACTTTC. Amino acid sequence: CAGSGDSGRVPGANVLTF.

The chain couples TRBV9 to TRBJ2-7; perhaps D is TRBD1 or TRBD2 (6 bases each). The CDR3 loop spans 14 amino acids. In germline, CDR1 is SGDLS, CDR2 YYNGEE. V lost 0 bases and J lost 6, with 13 bases in between. CDR3 bases: TGTGCCAGCAGCGTAGGGGGTGAGGGGGGCGAGCAGTACTTC. It yields the protein CASSVGGEGGEQYF.

CDR3 nucleotide sequence: TGCAGTGGCCGGGACAGGGGAAACACCATATATTTT. It codes for CSGRDRGNTIYF. The rearrangement uses TRBV20-1 and TRBJ1-3; 8 nucleotides match TRBD1. With V trimmed by 7 bases and J by 4 bases, 3 bases remained unmatched. The V gene's germline CDR1 is DFQATT and CDR2 SNEGSKA (reference sequence). This CDR3 region has 12 residues.

The chain joins TRBV18 to TRBJ2-1; the match to TRBD2 covers 11 bases. CDR3 length equals 16 residues. CDR1 is KGHSH, CDR2 LQKENI, per germline. V gave up 6 bases and J gave up 2 bases; unmatched junction bases: 6. In nucleotides, the CDR3 is TGTGCCAGCTCGTCAATAGCGGGGGGGCCCTACAATGAGCAGTTCTTC. It specifies CASSSIAGGPYNEQFF.

The rearrangement uses TRBV24-1 and TRBJ2-5; 8 nucleotides line up with TRBD1. The CDR3 covers 14 residues. Per germline, CDR1 KGHDR and CDR2 SFDVKD. V dropped 3 bases and J dropped 4; count of bases not matched to a gene: 3. The CDR3 DNA sequence: TGTGCCACCAGTGATGACGGGACAGGAGAGACCCAGTACTTC. This sequence encodes CATSDDGTGETQYF.

The chain carries TRBV10-3 and TRBJ2-7; 8 bases are a match to TRBD2. This CDR3 is built from 14 residues. In germline, CDR1 is ENHRY, CDR2 SYGVKD. Unmatched junction bases numbered 7, after V lost 8 bases and J lost 1 base. Written as DNA, the CDR3 is TGTGCCATCGGGGGACTAGACGGGTCCTACGAGCAGTACTTC. Translated, it gives CAIGGLDGSYEQYF.

The rearrangement joins TRBV25-1 to TRBJ2-5; 11 bases match TRBD2. The trim removed 0 bases at V and 3 bases at J, leaving 3 bases unmatched. The CDR3 runs 16 residues. Germline V CDR1 and CDR2: MGHDK, SYGVNS. The CDR3 DNA reads as TGTGCCAGCAGTGAATACCCACTAGCGGGAGAAGAGACCCAGTACTTC. This sequence encodes CASSEYPLAGEETQYF.

This clonotype was observed a few times. The chain has TRBV10-3 and TRBJ1-3; D gene ambiguous. V was cut by 3 bases and J by 0 bases, with 12 bases left in between. The CDR3 has 16 amino acids. Germline V CDR1 and CDR2: ENHRY, SYGVKD. DNA of the CDR3: TGTGCCATCAGTGATCCGAACCTTGGCTCTGGAAACACCATATATTTT. Translation gives CAISDPNLGSGNTIYF.

The V call is TRBV29-1, the J call TRBJ2-1, with a weak D call TRBD2 (5 bases). The germline gives CDR1 SQVTM, CDR2 ANQGSEA. This CDR3 region has 14 residues. Trimming pared 1 base from V and 2 bases from J, leaving 9 bases between. The CDR3 spells CSVEVGVPYNEQFF. In nucleotides, the CDR3 is TGCAGCGTTGAAGTGGGAGTCCCCTACAATGAGCAGTTCTTC.